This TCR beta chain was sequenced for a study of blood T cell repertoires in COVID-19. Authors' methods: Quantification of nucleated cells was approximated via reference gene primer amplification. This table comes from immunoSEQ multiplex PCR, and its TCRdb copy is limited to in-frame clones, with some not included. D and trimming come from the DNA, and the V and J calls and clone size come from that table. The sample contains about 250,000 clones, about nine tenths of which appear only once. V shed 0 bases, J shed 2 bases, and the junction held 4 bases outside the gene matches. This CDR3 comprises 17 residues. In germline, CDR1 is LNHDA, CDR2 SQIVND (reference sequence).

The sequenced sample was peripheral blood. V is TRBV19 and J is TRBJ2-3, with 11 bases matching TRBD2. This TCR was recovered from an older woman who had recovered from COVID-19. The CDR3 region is CASSIDILAGDTDTQYF. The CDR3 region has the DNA TGTGCCAGTAGTATAGATATACTAGCGGGGGACACAGATACGCAGTATTTT. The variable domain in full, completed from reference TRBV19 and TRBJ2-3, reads DGGITQSPKYLFRKEGQNVTLSCEQNLNHDAMYWYRQDPGQGLRLIYYSQIVNDFQKGDIAEGYSVSREKKESFPLTVTSAQKNPTAFYLCASSIDILAGDTDTQYFGPGTRLTVL.